One T cell receptor beta chain is described in this entry. These data originate in a study of cytomegalovirus exposure and HLA in healthy donors. The PCR was carried out with 60 Vbeta primers and 13 Jbeta primers. Here immunoSEQ multiplex PCR was the method, and the copy in TCRdb shows in-frame clones only, minus some. The table lists 150,000 or so clones, over 60% of them singletons. Looked up from germline, CDR1 is SGDLS and CDR2 is YYNGEE. This CDR3 comprises 13 residues. V lost 7 bases, J lost 4 bases, and 8 bases stayed unmatched. This chain connects TRBV9 to TRBJ2-7; the match to TRBD1 covers 7 bases. This sequence was found in a man aged 40-49 years in good health and CMV-seropositive. Sequenced: PBMCs. In nucleotides, the CDR3 is TGTGCCAGCGGCCAGGGACAGCTGTACGAGCAGTACTTC. Translated, it gives CASGQGQLYEQYF.